Listed below are T cell receptor beta chains from one sample, sequenced in a study of glioma-infiltrating T cells. TCRdb re-called the multiplex PCR reads through MiXCR, storing one row per CDR3 protein. This sample has around 99,000 distinct CDR3 sequences; 25% to 30% occur once, and the top ten carry about a third. The specimen sequenced was glioma tissue, nonneoplastic brain tissue, or PBMCs (not recorded which). All receptors derive from a human donor with low-grade glioma or glioblastoma, undergoing nonglioma brain surgery, or in good health (not recorded which). Each CDR3 is given with its conserved first and last residue. Fields, in order: J gene, V gene, D gene, clone size, CDR3 DNA, CDR3 protein. D genes are given only for firm matches. Some rows mark clone size as missing; the rest say once, few, many or name a class of expanded clone.

TRBJ2-1 TRBV6-2/TRBV6-3 TRBD2 NA TGTGCCAGCAGTTTCCAACTGAGCGGGGGCCAGTTTAATGAGCAGTTCTTC CASSFQLSGGQFNEQFF
TRBJ1-1 TRBV6-5 TRBD1 NA TGTGCCAGCAACTATATAGCGGGACAGGTTACCGAAGCTTTCTTT CASNYIAGQVTEAFF
TRBJ1-1 TRBV20-1 TRBD1 many TGCAGTGCACGGGACAGGGCGAACACTGAAGCTTTCTTT CSARDRANTEAFF
TRBJ2-7 TRBV5-1 NA few TGCGCCAGCAGCTTGGAGGGCTCCTACGAGCAGTACTTC CASSLEGSYEQYF
TRBJ1-1 TRBV20-1 NA NA TGCAGTGCTTATACCCCAGGGATCATTGGAACTTTCTTT CSAYTPGIIGTFF
TRBJ1-1 TRBV14 NA many TGTGCCAGCAGCCAACACCAGGCCTCGAACACTGAAGCTTTCTTT CASSQHQASNTEAFF
TRBJ1-5 TRBV12-3/TRBV12-4 TRBD1 many TGTGCCAGCAGTTTAGACGGGACAGTTCAGCCCCAGCATTTT CASSLDGTVQPQHF
TRBJ2-1 TRBV7-9 TRBD2 many TGTGCCAGCAGCTCCCCGGGACTAGAGTACAATGAGCAGTTCTTC CASSSPGLEYNEQFF
TRBJ2-1 TRBV5-4 NA many TGTGCCAGCAGCTTGGCGGGGGACTCCTACAATGAGCAGTTCTTC CASSLAGDSYNEQFF
TRBJ1-3 TRBV6-1 TRBD1 NA TGTGCCAGCAGACAGGGGTACTCTGGAGACATCATATATTTT CASRQGYSGDIIYF
TRBJ1-6 TRBV5-1 NA many TGCGCCAGCAGTCCCGACAGCCGGGGAAATTCACCCCTCCACTTT CASSPDSRGNSPLHF
TRBJ2-3 TRBV7-2 NA many TGTGCCAGCAGCAGAGAGTCTAGCACAGATACGCAGTATTTT CASSRESSTDTQYF
TRBJ1-4 TRBV19 TRBD1 few TGTGCCAGTACCCGAGTCAACAGGGGGACTGAAAAACTGTTTTTT CASTRVNRGTEKLFF
TRBJ2-3 TRBV2 NA many TGTGCCAGCAGTGAGGTCGATACGCAGTATTTT CASSEVDTQYF
TRBJ2-1 TRBV11-3 NA NA TGTGCCAGCAGCTTAAACTTAAGACAGCACAATGAGCAGTTCTTC CASSLNLRQHNEQFF
TRBJ1-1 TRBV30 TRBD1 NA TGTGCCCGGAGTCCAGGGGGAACTGAAGCTTTCTTT CARSPGGTEAFF
TRBJ1-1 TRBV7-3 NA few TGTGCCAGCAGCCACAGCCTGAACACTGAAGCTTTCTTT CASSHSLNTEAFF
TRBJ1-5 TRBV12-3/TRBV12-4 NA few TGTGCCAGCAGGGGAGGCTATCAGCCCCAGCATTTT CASRGGYQPQHF
TRBJ2-7 TRBV3-1 NA many TGTGCCAGCAGCCAAGTTCCAGGCTACGAGCAGTACTTC CASSQVPGYEQYF
TRBJ1-1 TRBV6-1 NA many TGTGCCAGCAGAAACGACAGGAGGAACACTGAAGCTTTCTTT CASRNDRRNTEAFF
TRBJ2-3 TRBV29-1 TRBD2 many TGCAGCCTAAGGCTAGCGGCCACAGATACGCAGTATTTT CSLRLAATDTQYF
TRBJ2-3 TRBV18 NA many TGTGCCAGCTCACAGGCAGATACGCAGTATTTT CASSQADTQYF
TRBJ1-1 TRBV4-2 NA NA TGTGCCAGCCAAACCGGGACGCCGGGCACTGAAGCTTTCTTT CASQTGTPGTEAFF
TRBJ2-3 TRBV18 TRBD2 few TGTGCCAGCTCACCACCGAAGGGGGGACTAGCGCGGGGCACAGATACGCAGTATTTT CASSPPKGGLARGTDTQYF
TRBJ2-3 TRBV20-1 NA many TGCAGTGCTAGAGAGATACTAACGACAGATACGCAGTATTTT CSAREILTTDTQYF
TRBJ2-7 TRBV5-1 NA NA TGCGCCAGCAGCTTGTTACGGGGGACGGGCGAGCAGTACTTC CASSLLRGTGEQYF
TRBJ1-5 TRBV29-1 NA few TGCAGCGTTCGTTCCGGAGGGCAGCCCCAGCATTTT CSVRSGGQPQHF
TRBJ1-1 TRBV2 NA many TGTGCCAGCAGCCCCGAGGCGGGGGGGACTGAAGCTTTCTTT CASSPEAGGTEAFF
TRBJ2-1 TRBV6-1 NA many TGTGCCAGCAGGTCACTAGCAGCGAGTCGCAATGAGCAGTTCTTC CASRSLAASRNEQFF
TRBJ2-5 TRBV7-3 NA few TGTGCCAGCAGCTTAAACGGGGGAATGGAGACCCAGTACTTC CASSLNGGMETQYF
TRBJ2-7 TRBV20-1 TRBD2 many TGCAGTGCTAGAGATAGGGTTATAGGACTAGCGCTTTACGAGCAGTACTTC CSARDRVIGLALYEQYF
TRBJ2-7 TRBV9 TRBD2 NA TGTGCCAGCAGCTTAAGCGGGGGGGCCTACAATGAGCAGTACTTC CASSLSGGAYNEQYF
TRBJ2-3 TRBV6-1 NA many TGTGCCAGCAACTATCTACAGGGTACGCAGTATTTT CASNYLQGTQYF
TRBJ2-5 TRBV6-1 NA many TGTGCCAGCAGCGAACAGGGTAGGATAGAGACCCAGTACTTC CASSEQGRIETQYF
TRBJ2-3 TRBV5-4 NA many TGTGCCAGCAGCTTTGGGGGAATTAGCACAGATACGCAGTATTTT CASSFGGISTDTQYF
TRBJ2-2 TRBV20-1 TRBD2 many TGCAGTGCTAGACAGCGGGAGCCCCACGGGGAGCTGTTTTTT CSARQREPHGELFF
TRBJ2-3 TRBV12-3/TRBV12-4 NA NA TGTGCCAGCAGTTCCGGGGACTCTGTTAGCACAGATACGCAGTATTTT CASSSGDSVSTDTQYF
TRBJ2-3 TRBV12-3/TRBV12-4 TRBD2 many TGTGCCAGCACCGTAAGCAGCGGGGGGTCTGTCACAGATACGCAGTATTTT CASTVSSGGSVTDTQYF
TRBJ1-3 TRBV2 NA many TGTGCCAGCAGTGAACGTGGGACACCTGGAAACACCATATATTTT CASSERGTPGNTIYF